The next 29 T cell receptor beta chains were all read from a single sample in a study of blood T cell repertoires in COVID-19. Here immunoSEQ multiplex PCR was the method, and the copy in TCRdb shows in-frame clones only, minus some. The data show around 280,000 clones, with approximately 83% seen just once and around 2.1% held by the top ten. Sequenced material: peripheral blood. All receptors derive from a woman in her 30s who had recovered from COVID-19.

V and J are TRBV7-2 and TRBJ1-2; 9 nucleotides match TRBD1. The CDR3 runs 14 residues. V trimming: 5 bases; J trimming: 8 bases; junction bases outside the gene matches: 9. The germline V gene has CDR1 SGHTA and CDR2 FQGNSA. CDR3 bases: TGTGCCAGCAGCCCCCCGGGACAGGGACGCGGCTACACCTTC. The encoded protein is CASSPPGQGRGYTF.

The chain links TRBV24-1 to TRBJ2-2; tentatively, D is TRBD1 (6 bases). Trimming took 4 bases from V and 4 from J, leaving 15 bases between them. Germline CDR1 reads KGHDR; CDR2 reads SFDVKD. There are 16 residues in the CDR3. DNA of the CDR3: TGTGCCACCAGTGACGTTACAGGGTTTGGCACCGGGGAGCTGTTTTTT. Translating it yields CATSDVTGFGTGELFF.

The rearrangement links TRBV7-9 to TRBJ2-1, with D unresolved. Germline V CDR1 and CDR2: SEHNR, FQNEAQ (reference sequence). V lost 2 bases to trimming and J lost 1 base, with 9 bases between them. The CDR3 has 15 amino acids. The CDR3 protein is CASSLPGASYNEQFF. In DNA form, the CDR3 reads TGTGCCAGCAGCTTACCAGGCGCGTCCTACAATGAGCAGTTCTTC.

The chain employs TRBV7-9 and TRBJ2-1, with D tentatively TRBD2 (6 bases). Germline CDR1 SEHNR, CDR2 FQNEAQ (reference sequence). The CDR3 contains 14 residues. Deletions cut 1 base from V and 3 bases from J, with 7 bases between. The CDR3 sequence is CASSLGLVYNEQFF. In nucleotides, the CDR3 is TGTGCCAGCAGCTTAGGACTAGTCTACAATGAGCAGTTCTTC.

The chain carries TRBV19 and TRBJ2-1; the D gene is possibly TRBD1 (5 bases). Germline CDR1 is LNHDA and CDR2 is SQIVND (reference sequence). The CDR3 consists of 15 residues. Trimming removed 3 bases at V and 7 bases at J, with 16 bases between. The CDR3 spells CASSIFAGLSNEQFF. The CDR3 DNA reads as TGTGCCAGTAGTATTTTCGCAGGGCTCTCAAATGAGCAGTTCTTC.

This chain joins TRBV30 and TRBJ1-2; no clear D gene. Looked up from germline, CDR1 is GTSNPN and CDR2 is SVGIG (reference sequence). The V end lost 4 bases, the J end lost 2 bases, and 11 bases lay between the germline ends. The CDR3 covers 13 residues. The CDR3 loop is CAWNTGKNYGYTF. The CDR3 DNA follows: TGTGCCTGGAATACGGGAAAGAACTATGGCTACACCTTC.

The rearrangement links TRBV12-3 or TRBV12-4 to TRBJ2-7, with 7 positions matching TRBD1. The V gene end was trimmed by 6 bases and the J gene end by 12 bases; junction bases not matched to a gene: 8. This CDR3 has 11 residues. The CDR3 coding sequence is TGTGCCAGCAGCCGTACAGGGGAACTGTACTTC. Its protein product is CASSRTGELYF.

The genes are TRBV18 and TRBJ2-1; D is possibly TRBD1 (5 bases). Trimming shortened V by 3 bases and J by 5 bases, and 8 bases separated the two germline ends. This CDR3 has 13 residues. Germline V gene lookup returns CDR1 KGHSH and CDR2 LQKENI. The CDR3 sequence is CASSPIGDNEQFF. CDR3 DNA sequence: TGTGCCAGCTCACCGATAGGGGACAATGAGCAGTTCTTC.

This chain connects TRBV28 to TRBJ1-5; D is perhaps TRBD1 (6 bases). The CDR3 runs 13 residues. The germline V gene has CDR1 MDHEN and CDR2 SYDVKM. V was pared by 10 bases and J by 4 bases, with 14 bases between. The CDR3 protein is CATMDRLNQPQHF. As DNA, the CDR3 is TGTGCCACCATGGACAGACTTAATCAGCCCCAGCATTTT.

CDR3 in amino acids: CASSYLGFGLGETQYF. The CDR3 coding sequence is TGTGCCAGCAGTTATCTCGGGTTCGGTCTCGGAGAGACCCAGTACTTC. The chain links TRBV6-5 to TRBJ2-5; D is ambiguous. V was shortened by 3 bases and J by 4 bases, with 18 bases between the two germline ends. Germline values: CDR1 MNHEY, CDR2 SVGAGI. This CDR3 has 16 residues.

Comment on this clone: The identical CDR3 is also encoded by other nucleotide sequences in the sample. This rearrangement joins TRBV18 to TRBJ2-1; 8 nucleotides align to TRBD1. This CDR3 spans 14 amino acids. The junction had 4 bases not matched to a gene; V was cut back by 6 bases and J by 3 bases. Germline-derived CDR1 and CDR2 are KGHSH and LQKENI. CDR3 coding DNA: TGTGCCAGCTCTCCCGGGACAGGCTACAATGAGCAGTTCTTC. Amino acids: CASSPGTGYNEQFF.

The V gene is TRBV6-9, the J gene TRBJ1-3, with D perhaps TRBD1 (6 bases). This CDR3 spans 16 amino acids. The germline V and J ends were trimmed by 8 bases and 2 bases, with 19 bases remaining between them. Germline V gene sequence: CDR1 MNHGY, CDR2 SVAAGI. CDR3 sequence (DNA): TGTGCCAGCGGGGCAGGGGAAGGTAAGACTGGAAACACCATATATTTT. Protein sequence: CASGAGEGKTGNTIYF.

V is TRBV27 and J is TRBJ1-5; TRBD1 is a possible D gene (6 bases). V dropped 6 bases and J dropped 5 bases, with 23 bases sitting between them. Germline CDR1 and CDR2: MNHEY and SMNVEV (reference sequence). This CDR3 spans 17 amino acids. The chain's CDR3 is CASSSPGGRGADQPQHF. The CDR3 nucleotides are TGTGCCAGCAGCTCCCCAGGTGGTCGGGGGGCAGATCAGCCCCAGCATTTT.

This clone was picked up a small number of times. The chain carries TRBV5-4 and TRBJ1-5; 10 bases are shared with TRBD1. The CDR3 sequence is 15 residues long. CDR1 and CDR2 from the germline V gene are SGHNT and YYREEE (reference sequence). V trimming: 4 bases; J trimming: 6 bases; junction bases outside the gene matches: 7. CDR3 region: CASSEGTGDFQPQHF. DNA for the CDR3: TGTGCCAGCAGCGAGGGGACAGGGGACTTTCAGCCCCAGCATTTT.

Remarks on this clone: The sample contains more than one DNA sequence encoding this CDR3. The CDR3 bases are TGTGCCAGCAGCCCCGACAGAGGAAATCAGCCCCAGCATTTT. Its translation: CASSPDRGNQPQHF. The chain carries TRBV27 and TRBJ1-5; a possible D gene is TRBD1 (5 bases). Trimming took off 6 bases at V and 4 bases at J, with 13 bases between the two ends. This CDR3 spans 14 amino acids. CDR1 and CDR2 from the germline V gene are MNHEY and SMNVEV (reference sequence).

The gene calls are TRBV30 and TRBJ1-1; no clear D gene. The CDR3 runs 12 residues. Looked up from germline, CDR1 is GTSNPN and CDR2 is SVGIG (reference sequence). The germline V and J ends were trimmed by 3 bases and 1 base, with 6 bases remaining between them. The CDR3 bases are TGTGCCTGGAGGAACAAGAACACTGAAGCTTTCTTT. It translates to CAWRNKNTEAFF.

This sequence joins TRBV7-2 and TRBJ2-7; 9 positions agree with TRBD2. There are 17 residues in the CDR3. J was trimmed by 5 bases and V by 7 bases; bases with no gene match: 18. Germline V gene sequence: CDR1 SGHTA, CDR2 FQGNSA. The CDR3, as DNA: TGTGCCAGCAATTCGGGAAAAATTAGCGGGAGTAAAAACGAGCAGTACTTC. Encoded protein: CASNSGKISGSKNEQYF.

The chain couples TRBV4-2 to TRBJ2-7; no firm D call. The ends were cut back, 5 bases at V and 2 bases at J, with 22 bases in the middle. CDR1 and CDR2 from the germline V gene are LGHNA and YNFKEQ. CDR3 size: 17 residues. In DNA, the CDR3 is TGTGCCAGCAGCAGCCTATCGACTGGAAAGAGAACCTACGAGCAGTACTTC. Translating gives CASSSLSTGKRTYEQYF.

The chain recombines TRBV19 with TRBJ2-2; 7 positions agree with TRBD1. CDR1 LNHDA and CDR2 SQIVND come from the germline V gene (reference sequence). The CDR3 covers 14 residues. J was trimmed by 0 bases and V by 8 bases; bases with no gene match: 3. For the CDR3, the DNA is TGTGCCAGTGGACAGGCGTCGAACACCGGGGAGCTGTTTTTT. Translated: CASGQASNTGELFF.

In DNA form, the CDR3 reads TGTGCCAGCAGCCCCAGAGCGGGGCCTAACTATGGCTACACCTTC. Translating it yields CASSPRAGPNYGYTF. The chain recombines TRBV27 with TRBJ1-2, with D maybe TRBD1 (5 bases). V lost 6 bases to trimming and J lost 0 bases, with 14 bases between them. CDR3 length equals 15 residues. Per the germline V gene, CDR1 is MNHEY and CDR2 is SMNVEV (reference sequence).

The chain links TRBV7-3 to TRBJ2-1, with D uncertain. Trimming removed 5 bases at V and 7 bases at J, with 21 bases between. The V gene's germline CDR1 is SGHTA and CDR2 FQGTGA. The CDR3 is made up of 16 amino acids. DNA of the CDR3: TGTGCCAGCAGCCAGAATAGAATGGCAACGAGGAATGAGCAGTTCTTC. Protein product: CASSQNRMATRNEQFF.

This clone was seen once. CDR3 DNA sequence: TGTGCCAGCAGCTTAGGATCGGGTGGCGAGCAGTACTTC. Translation: CASSLGSGGEQYF. The V and J genes are TRBV7-9 and TRBJ2-7; D is undetermined. The CDR3 is 13 amino acids. Germline lookup yields CDR1 SEHNR and CDR2 FQNEAQ (reference sequence). The V and J ends lost 1 base and 6 bases respectively, with 10 bases between them.

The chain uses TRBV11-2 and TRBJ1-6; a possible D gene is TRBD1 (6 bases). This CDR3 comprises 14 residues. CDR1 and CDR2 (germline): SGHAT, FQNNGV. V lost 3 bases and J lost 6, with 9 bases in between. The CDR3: CASSFQGPNSPLHF. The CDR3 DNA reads TGTGCCAGCAGCTTCCAGGGGCCTAATTCACCCCTCCACTTT.

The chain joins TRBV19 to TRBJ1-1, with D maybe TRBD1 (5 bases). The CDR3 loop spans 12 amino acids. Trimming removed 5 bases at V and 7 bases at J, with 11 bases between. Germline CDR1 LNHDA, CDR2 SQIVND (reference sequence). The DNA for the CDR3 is TGTGCCAGTAGTGGTATCGGGGGTGAAGCTTTCTTT. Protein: CASSGIGGEAFF.

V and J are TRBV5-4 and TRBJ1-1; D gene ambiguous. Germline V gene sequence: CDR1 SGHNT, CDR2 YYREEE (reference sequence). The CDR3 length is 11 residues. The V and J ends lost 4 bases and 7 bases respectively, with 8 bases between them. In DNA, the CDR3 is TGTGCCAGCAGCGGGAGGGATGAAGCTTTCTTT. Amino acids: CASSGRDEAFF.

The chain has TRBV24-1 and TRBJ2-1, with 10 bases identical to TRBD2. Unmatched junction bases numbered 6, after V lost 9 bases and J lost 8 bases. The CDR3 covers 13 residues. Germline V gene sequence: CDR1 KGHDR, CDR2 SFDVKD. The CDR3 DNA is TGTGCCACCGCTAGCGGGAGCAGCCATGAGCAGTTCTTC. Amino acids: CATASGSSHEQFF.

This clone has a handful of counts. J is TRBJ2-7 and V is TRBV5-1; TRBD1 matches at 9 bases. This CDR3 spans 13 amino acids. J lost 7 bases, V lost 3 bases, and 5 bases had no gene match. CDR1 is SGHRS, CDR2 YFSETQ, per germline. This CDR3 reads CASSWTGAREQYF. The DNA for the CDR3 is TGCGCCAGCAGCTGGACAGGGGCTCGGGAGCAGTACTTC.

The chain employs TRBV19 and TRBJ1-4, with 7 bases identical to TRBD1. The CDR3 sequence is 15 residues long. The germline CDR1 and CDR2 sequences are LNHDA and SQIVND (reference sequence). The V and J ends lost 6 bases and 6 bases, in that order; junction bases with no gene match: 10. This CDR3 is CASRPTGVGYEKLFF. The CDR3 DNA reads TGTGCCAGTAGACCCACAGGGGTCGGTTATGAAAAACTGTTTTTT.

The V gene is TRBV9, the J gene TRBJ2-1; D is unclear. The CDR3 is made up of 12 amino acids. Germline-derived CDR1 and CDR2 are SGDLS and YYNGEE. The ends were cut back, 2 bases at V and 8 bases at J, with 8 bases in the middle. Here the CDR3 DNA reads TGTGCCAGCAGCGTCTTTTTCGATGAGCAGTTCTTC. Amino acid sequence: CASSVFFDEQFF.